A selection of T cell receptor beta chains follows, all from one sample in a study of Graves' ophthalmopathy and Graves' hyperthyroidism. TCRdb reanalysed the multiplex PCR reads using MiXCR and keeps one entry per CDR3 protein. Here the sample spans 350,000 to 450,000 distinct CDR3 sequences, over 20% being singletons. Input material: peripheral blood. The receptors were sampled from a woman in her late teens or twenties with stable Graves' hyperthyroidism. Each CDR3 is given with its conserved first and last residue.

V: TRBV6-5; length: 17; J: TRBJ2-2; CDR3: CASSLTGKILEAGELFF
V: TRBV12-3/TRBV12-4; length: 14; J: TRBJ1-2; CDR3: CASSPNGRGEGYTF
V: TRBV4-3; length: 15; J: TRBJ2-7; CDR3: CASSQMTGGRYEQYF
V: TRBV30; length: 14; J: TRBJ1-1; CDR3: CAWNVGGLDTEAFF
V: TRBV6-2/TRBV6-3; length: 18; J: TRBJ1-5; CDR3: CASSYKGLKRPARQPLHF
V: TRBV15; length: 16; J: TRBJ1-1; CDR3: CATSRKDRGGSGEAFF
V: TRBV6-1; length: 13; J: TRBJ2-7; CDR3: CASQWDRAYEQYF
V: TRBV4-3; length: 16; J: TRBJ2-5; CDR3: CASSQEVTGLRETQYF
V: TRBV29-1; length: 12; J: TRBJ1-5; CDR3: CSVASYDQPQHF
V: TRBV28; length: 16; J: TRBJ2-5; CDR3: CASSFVGLAKKETQYF
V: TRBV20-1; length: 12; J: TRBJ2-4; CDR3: CSANTGVDIKYF
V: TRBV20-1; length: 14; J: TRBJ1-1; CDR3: CSARARGRDTEAFF
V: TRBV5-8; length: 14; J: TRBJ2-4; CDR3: CASSFSGAKNIQYF
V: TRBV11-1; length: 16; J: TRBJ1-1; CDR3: CASSLWIGQGNTEAFF
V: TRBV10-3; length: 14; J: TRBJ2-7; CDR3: CAIRALAGPHEQYF
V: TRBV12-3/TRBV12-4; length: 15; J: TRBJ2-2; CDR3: CASSFYSSIRGELFF
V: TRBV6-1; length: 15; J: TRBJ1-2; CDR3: CASSLGQGLNYGYTF
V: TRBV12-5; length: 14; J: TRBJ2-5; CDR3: CASGLGGYQETQYF
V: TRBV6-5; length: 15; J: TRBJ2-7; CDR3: CASSYSSAGPKEQYF
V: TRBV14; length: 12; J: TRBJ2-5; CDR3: CASSQRGETQYF
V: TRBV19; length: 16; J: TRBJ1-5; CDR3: CASRGQGPMGNQPQHF
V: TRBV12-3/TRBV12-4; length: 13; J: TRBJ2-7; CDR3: CASSLTLNYEQYF